The clone carrying this TCR beta chain was seen only a few times. Germline DNA was also extracted, with blood RNA taken from unsorted whole blood. This sample stems from a study of tumor-infiltrating lymphocytes in primary liver carcinoma. Reverse transcription of around 0.45 ug total RNA with a constant-region primer produced TCR beta cDNA. Libraries covering TCR beta were generated through three nested multiplex PCR rounds (using a slightly modified ARM-PCR). It was with TRBV1-TRBV30 forward primers and a C-beta reverse primer that the first two PCR rounds were run, at 10 to 11 cycles each. In TCRdb, the multiplex PCR reads were re-called with MiXCR into one record per CDR3 protein. The profile shows some 180,000 distinct CDR3 sequences, roughly three fifths of them singletons. CDR1 and CDR2 from the germline V gene are SGHRS and YFSETQ. V lost 0 bases to trimming and J lost 5 bases, with 5 bases between them. CDR3 length equals 13 residues.

Material for sequencing was peripheral blood. This TCR was sampled from a middle-aged man with primary liver carcinoma and hepatitis B virus infection. V and J are TRBV5-1 and TRBJ1-4; D ambiguous. CDR3 coding DNA: TGCGCCAGCAGCTTGGAGCCGAATGAAAAACTGTTTTTT. Amino acid sequence: CASSLEPNEKLFF.